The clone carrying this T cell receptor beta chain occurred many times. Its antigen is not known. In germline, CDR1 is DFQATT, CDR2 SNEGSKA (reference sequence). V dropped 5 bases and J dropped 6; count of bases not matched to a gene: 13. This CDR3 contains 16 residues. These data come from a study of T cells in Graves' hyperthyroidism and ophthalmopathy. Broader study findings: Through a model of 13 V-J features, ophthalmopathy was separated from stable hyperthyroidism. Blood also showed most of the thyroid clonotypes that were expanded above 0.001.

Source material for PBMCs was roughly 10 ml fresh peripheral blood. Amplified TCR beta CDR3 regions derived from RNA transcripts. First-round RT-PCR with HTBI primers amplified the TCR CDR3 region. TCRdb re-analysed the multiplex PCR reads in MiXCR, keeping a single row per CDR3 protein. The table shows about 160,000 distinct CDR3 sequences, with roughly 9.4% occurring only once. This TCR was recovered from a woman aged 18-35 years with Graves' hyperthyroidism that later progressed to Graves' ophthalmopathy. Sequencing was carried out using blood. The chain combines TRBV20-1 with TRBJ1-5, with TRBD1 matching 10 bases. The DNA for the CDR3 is TGCAGTGCTGTGGCTAATCCGGGACAGGGGTTTCAGCCCCAGCATTTT. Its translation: CSAVANPGQGFQPQHF.